This TCR beta chain is from a study of blood T cell repertoires in COVID-19. Across the whole study: Researchers got acute and convalescent COVID-19 samples from the United States, Italy and Spain. Sources were T cells, B-cell-depleted T cells, or PBMCs; the material itself was cDNA or gDNA.

In the original analysis: Amplified reference gene primers provided the basis for estimating nucleated cell counts. TCRdb keeps only in-frame clones here, not all; method: immunoSEQ multiplex PCR. V, J and clone size are those of that table, while D and trimming were read from the DNA. This table has about 190,000 clones, around 85% appearing once. The CDR3 spans 14 residues. Trimming removed 5 bases at V and 4 bases at J, with 11 bases between. Germline loops: CDR1 MNHEY, CDR2 SMNVEV (reference sequence). The material sequenced was peripheral blood. This TCR was sampled from a woman between 50 and 59 years old with acute or convalescent COVID-19. The chain combines TRBV27 with TRBJ1-4; possible D gene TRBD1, 5 bases. CDR3 protein: CASSLTGYNEKLFF. The CDR3 bases are TGTGCCAGCAGTCTTACAGGCTATAATGAAAAACTGTTTTTT.